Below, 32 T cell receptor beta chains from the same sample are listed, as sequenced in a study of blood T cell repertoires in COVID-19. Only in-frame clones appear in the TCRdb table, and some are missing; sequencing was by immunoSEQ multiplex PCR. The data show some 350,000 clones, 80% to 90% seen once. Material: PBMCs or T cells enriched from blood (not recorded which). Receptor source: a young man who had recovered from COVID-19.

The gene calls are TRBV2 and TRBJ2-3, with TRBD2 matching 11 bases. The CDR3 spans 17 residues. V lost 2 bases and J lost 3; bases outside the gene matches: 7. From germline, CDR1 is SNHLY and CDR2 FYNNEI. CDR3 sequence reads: CASSELAGGLRTDTQYF. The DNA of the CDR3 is TGTGCCAGCAGTGAACTAGCGGGAGGCCTTAGGACAGATACGCAGTATTTT.

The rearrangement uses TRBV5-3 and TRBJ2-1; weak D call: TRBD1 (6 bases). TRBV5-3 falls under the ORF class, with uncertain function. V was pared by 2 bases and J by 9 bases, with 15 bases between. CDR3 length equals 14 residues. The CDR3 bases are TGTGCCAGAAGCTTTGAAAGGGGGTCTAGTGAGCAGTTCTTC. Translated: CARSFERGSSEQFF.

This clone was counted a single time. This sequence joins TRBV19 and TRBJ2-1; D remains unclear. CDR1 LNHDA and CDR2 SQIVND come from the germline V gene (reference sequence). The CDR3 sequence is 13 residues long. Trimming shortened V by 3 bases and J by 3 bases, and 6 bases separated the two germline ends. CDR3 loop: CASSIIHYNEQFF. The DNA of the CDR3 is TGTGCCAGTAGTATCATCCACTACAATGAGCAGTTCTTC. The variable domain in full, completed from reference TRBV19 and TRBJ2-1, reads DGGITQSPKYLFRKEGQNVTLSCEQNLNHDAMYWYRQDPGQGLRLIYYSQIVNDFQKGDIAEGYSVSREKKESFPLTVTSAQKNPTAFYLCASSIIHYNEQFFGPGTRLTVL.

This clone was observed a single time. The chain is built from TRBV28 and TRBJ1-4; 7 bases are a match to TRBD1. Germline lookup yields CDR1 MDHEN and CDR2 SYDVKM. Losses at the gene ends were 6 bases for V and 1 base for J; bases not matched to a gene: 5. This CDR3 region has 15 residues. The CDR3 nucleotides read TGTGCCAGCAGCCCAGGGGGGAAAACTAATGAAAAACTGTTTTTT. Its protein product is CASSPGGKTNEKLFF.

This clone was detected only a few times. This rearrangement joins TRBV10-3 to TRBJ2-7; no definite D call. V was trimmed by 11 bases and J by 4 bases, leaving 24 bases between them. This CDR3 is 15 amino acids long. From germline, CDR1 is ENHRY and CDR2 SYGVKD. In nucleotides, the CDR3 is TGTGCCGCCTCCAACGCTAAGTCTGAGGTTTACGAGCAGTACTTC. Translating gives CAASNAKSEVYEQYF.

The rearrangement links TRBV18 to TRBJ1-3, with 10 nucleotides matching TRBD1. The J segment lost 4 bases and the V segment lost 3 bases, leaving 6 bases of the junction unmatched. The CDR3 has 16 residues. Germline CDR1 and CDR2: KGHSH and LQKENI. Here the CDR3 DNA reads TGTGCCAGCTCACCTGGAAGACAGGGGGCAGGAAACACCATATATTTT. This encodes CASSPGRQGAGNTIYF.

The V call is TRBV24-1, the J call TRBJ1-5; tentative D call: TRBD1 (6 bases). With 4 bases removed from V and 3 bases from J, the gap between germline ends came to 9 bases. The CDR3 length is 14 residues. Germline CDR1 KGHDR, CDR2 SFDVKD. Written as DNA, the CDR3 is TGTGCCACCAGTGACGGGACACTCAATCAGCCCCAGCATTTT. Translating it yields CATSDGTLNQPQHF.

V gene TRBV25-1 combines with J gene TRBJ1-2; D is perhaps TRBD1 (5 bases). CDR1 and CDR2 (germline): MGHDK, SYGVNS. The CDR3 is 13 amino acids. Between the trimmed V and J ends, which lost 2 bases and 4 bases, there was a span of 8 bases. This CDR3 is CASSERRGYGYTF. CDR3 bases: TGTGCCAGCAGTGAACGGAGGGGCTATGGCTACACCTTC.

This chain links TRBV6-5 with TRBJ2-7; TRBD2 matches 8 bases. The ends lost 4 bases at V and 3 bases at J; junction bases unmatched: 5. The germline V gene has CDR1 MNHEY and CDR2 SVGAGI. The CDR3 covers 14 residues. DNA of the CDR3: TGTGCCAGCAGTTTTAGCGGGACACACTACGAGCAGTACTTC. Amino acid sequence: CASSFSGTHYEQYF.

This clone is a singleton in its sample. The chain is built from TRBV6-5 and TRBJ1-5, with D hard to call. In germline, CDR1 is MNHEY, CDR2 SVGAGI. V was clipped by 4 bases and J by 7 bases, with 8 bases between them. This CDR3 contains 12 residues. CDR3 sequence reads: CASSFKSQPQHF. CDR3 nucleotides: TGTGCCAGCAGTTTCAAATCCCAGCCCCAGCATTTT.

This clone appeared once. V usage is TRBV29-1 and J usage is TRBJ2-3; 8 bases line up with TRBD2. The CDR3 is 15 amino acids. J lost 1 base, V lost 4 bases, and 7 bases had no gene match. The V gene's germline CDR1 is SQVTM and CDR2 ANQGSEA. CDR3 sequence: CSVAFTSGGTDTQYF. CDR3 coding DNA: TGCAGCGTTGCCTTTACTAGCGGTGGCACAGATACGCAGTATTTT.

The CDR3 bases are TGTGCCAGCAGCCCCGGGACTAGCGTCTACGAGCAGTACTTC. This translates into CASSPGTSVYEQYF. This chain uses TRBV7-9 with TRBJ2-7; 10 nucleotides align to TRBD2. Trimming cost V 5 bases and J 3 bases; bases outside gene matches: 4. The CDR3 length is 14 residues. From germline, CDR1 is SEHNR and CDR2 FQNEAQ (reference sequence).

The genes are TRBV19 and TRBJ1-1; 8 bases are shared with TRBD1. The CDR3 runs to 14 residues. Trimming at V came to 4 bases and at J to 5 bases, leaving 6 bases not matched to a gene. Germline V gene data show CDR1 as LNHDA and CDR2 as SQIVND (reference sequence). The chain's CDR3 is CASSSTGGVTEAFF. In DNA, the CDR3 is TGTGCCAGTAGTAGTACAGGGGGAGTTACTGAAGCTTTCTTT.

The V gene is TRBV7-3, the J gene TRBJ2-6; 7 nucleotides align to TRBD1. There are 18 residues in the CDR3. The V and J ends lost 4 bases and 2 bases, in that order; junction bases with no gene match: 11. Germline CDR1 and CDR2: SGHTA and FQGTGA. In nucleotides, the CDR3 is TGTGCCAGCAGCTCAAGGGGGCAGGGCCGAGCTGGGGCCAACGTCCTGACTTTC. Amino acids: CASSSRGQGRAGANVLTF.

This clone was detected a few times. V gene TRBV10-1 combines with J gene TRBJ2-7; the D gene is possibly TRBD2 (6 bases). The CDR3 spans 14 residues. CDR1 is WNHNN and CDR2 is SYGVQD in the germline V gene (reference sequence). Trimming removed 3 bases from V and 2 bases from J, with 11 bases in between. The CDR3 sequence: CASSEGTGPYEQYF. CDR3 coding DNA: TGCGCCAGCAGTGAAGGGACTGGACCCTACGAGCAGTACTTC.

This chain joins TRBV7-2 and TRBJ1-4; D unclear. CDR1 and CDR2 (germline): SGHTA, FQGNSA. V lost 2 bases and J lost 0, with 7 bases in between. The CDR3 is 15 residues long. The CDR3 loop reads CASSLQVATNEKLFF. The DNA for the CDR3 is TGTGCCAGCAGCTTACAGGTTGCAACTAATGAAAAACTGTTTTTT. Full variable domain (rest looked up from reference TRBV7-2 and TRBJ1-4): GAGVSQSPSNKVTEKGKDVELRCDPISGHTALYWYRQSLGQGLEFLIYFQGNSAPDKSGLPSDRFSAERTGGSVSTLTIQRTQQEDSAVYLCASSLQVATNEKLFFGSGTQLSVL.

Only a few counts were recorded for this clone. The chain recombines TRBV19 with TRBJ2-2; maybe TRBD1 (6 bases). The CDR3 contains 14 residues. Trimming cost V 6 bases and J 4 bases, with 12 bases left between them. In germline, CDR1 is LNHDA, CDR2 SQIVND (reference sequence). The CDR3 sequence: CASSRQVATGELFF. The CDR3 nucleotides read TGTGCCAGTAGCCGACAGGTGGCCACCGGGGAGCTGTTTTTT.

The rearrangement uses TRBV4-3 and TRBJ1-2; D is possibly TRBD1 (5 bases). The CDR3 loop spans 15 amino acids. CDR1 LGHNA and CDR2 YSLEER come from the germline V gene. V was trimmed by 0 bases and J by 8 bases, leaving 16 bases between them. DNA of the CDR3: TGCGCCAGCAGCCAAGATCGGGGGACGTTCCTAGGCTACACCTTC. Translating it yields CASSQDRGTFLGYTF.

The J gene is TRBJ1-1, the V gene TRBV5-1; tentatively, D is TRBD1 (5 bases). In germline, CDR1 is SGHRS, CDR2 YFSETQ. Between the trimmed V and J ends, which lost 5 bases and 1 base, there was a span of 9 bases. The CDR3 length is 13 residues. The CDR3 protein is CASSQQENTEAFF. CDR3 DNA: TGCGCCAGCAGTCAACAGGAGAACACTGAAGCTTTCTTT.

CDR3 DNA sequence: TGTGCCAGCTCACCCCCCGAGGGTAGCGGGGGGGCAAGGGAGCAGTTCTTC. This gives the protein CASSPPEGSGGAREQFF. The chain recombines TRBV18 with TRBJ2-1; TRBD2 agrees at 11 bases. Per germline, CDR1 KGHSH and CDR2 LQKENI. The CDR3 runs 17 residues. The V gene end was trimmed by 3 bases and the J gene end by 10 bases; junction bases not matched to a gene: 14.

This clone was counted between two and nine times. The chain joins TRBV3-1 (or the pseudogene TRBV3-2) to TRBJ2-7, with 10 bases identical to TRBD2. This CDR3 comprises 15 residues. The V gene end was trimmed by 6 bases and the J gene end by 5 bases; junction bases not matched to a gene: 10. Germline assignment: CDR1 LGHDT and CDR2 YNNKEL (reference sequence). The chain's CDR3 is CASSKIAGGGDEQYF. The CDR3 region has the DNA TGTGCCAGCAGTAAGATAGCGGGAGGAGGGGACGAGCAGTACTTC.

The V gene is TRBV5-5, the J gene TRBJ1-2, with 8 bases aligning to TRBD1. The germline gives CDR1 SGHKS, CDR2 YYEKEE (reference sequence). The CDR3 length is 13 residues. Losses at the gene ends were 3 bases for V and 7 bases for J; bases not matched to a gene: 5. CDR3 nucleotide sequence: TGTGCCAGCAGCTCCGGACAGGGAAGTGGCTACACCTTC. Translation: CASSSGQGSGYTF. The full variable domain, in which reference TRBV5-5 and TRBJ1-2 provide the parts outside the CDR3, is DAGVTQSPTHLIKTRGQQVTLRCSPISGHKSVSWYQQVLGQGPQFIFQYYEKEERGRGNFPDRFSARQFPNYSSELNVNALLLGDSALYLCASSSGQGSGYTFGSGTRLTVV.

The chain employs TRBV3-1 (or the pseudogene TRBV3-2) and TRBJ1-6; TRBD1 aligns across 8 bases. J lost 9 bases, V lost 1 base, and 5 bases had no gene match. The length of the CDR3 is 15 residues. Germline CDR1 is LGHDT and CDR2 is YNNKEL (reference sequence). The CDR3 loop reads CASSQAQGAISPLHF. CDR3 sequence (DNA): TGTGCCAGCAGCCAAGCTCAGGGGGCTATTTCACCCCTCCACTTT.

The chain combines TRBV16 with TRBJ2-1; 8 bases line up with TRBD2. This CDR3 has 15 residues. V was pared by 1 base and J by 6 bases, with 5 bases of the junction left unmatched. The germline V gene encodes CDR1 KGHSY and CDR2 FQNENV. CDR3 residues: CASSQLTSGPNEQFF. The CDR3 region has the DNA TGTGCCAGCAGCCAATTAACTAGCGGCCCCAATGAGCAGTTCTTC. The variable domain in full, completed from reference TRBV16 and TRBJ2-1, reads GEEVAQTPKHLVRGEGQKAKLYCAPIKGHSYVFWYQQVLKNEFKFLISFQNENVFDETGMPKERFSAKCLPNSPCSLEIQATKLEDSAVYFCASSQLTSGPNEQFFGPGTRLTVL.

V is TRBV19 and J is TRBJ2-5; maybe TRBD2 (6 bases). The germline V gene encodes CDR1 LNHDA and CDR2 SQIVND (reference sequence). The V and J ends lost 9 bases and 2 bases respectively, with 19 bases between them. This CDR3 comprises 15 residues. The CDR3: CASTTGRGEQETQYF. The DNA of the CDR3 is TGTGCCAGCACGACTGGGCGGGGCGAACAAGAGACCCAGTACTTC.

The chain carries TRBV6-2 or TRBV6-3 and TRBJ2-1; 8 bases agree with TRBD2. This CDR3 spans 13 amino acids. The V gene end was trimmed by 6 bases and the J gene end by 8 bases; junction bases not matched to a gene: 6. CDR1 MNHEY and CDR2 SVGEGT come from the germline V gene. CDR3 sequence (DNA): TGTGCCAGCAGCCGACTAGCGTCGGATGAGCAGTTCTTC. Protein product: CASSRLASDEQFF.

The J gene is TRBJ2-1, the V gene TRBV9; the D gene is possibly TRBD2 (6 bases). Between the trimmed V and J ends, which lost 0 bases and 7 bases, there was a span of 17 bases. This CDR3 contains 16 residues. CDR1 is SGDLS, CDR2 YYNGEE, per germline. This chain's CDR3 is CASSVDAIAGINEQFF. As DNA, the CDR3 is TGTGCCAGCAGCGTAGATGCGATTGCGGGGATAAATGAGCAGTTCTTC.

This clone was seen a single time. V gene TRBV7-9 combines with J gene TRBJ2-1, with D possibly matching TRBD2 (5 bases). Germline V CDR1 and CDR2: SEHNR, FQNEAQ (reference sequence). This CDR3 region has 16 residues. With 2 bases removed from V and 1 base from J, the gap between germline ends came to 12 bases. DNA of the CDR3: TGTGCCAGCAGCTTACGGCTAGCCGGGTCCTACAATGAGCAGTTCTTC. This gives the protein CASSLRLAGSYNEQFF.

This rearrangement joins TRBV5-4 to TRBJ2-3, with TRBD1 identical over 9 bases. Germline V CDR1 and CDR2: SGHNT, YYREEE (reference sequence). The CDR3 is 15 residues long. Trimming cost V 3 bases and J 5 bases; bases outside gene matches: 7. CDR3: CASSWGDRVVDTQYF. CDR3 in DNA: TGTGCCAGCAGCTGGGGGGACAGGGTTGTAGATACGCAGTATTTT.

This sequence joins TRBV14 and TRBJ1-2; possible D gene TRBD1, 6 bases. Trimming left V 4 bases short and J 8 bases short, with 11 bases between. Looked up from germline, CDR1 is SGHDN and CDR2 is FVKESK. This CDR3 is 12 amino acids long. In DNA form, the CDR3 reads TGTGCCAGCAGCCGCATCAGGGGCGGCTACACCTTC. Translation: CASSRIRGGYTF.

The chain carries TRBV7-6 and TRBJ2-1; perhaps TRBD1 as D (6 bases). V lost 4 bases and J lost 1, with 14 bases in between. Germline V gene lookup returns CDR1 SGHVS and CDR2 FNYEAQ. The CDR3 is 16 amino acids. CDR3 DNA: TGTGCCAGCAGCTCGGGGACAATAAGTTCCTACAATGAGCAGTTCTTC. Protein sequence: CASSSGTISSYNEQFF.

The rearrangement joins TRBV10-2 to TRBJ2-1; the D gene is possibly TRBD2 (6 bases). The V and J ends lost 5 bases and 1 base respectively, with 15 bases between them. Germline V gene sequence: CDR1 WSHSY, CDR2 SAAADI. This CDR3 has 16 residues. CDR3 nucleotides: TGCGCCAGCAGTTGGGGACTTACGGGTTCCTACAATGAGCAGTTCTTC. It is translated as CASSWGLTGSYNEQFF.